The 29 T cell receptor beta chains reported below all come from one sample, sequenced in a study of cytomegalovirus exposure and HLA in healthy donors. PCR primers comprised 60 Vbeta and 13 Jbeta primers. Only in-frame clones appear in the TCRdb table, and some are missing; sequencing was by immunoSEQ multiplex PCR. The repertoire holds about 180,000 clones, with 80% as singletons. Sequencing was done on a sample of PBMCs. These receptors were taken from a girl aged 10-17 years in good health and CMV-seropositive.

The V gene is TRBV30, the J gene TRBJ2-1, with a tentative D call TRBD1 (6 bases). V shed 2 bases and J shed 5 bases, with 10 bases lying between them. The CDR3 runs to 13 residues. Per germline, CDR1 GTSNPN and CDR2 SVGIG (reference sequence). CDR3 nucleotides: TGTGCCTGGAGTCCCGGGACACACAATGAGCAGTTCTTC. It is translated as CAWSPGTHNEQFF.

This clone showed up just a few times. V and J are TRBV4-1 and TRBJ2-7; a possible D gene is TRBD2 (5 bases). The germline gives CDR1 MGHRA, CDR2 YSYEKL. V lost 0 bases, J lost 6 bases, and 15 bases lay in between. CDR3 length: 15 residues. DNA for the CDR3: TGCGCCAGCAGCCAAGACCGACCCGGGGTGGGCGAGCAGTACTTC. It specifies CASSQDRPGVGEQYF.

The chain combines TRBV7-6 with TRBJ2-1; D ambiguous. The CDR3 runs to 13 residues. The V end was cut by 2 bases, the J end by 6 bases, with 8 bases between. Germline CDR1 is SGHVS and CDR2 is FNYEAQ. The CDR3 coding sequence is TGTGCCAGCAGCTTAACTATCTCCAATGAGCAGTTCTTC. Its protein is CASSLTISNEQFF.

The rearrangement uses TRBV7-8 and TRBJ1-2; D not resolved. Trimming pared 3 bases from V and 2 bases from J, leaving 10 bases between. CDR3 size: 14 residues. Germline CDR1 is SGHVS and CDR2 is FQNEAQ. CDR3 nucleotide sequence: TGTGCCAGCAGCTTTGGGCAGAGCAACTATGGCTACACCTTC. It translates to CASSFGQSNYGYTF.

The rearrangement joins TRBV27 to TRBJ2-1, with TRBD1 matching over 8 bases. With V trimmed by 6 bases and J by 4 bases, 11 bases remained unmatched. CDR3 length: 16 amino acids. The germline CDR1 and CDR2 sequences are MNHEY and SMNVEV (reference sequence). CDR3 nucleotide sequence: TGTGCCAGCAGGTTAGGACAGGGTCGTATTTACAATGAGCAGTTCTTC. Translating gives CASRLGQGRIYNEQFF.

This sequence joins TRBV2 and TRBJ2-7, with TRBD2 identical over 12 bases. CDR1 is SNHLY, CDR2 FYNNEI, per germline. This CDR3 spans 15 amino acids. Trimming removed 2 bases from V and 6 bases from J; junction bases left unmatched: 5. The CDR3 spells CASSERTSGTGEQYF. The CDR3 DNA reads TGTGCCAGCAGTGAAAGGACTAGCGGGACGGGCGAGCAGTACTTC.

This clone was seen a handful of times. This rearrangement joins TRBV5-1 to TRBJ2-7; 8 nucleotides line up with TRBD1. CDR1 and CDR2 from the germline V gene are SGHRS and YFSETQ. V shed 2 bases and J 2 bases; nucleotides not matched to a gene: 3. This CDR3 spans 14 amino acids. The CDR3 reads CASSLQGETYEQYF. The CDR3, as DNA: TGCGCCAGCAGCTTACAGGGGGAAACCTACGAGCAGTACTTC.

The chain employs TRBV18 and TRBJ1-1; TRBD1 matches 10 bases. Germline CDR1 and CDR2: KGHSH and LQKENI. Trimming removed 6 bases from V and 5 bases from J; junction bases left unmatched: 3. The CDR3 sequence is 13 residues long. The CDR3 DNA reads TGTGCCAGCTCGACAGGGGGCGTGACTGAAGCTTTCTTT. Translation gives CASSTGGVTEAFF. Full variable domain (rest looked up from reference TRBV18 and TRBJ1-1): NAGVMQNPRHLVRRRGQEARLRCSPMKGHSHVYWYRQLPEEGLKFMVYLQKENIIDESGMPKERFSAEFPKEGPSILRIQQVVRGDSAAYFCASSTGGVTEAFFGQGTRLTVV.

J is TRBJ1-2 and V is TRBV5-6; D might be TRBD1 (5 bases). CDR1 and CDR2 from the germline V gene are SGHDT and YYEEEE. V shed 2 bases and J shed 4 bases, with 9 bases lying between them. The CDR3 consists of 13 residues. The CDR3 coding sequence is TGTGCCAGCAGCTTAGGAGACAGCTATGGCTACACCTTC. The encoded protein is CASSLGDSYGYTF.

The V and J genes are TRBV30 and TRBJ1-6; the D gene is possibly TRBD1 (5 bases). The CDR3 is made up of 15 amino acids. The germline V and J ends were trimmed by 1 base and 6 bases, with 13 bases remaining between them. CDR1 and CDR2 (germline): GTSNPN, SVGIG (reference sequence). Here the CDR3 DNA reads TGTGCCTGGAGTGCGGAATTCAGGGCTAATTCACCCCTCCACTTT. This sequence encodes CAWSAEFRANSPLHF. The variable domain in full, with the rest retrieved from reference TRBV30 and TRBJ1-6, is SQTIHQWPATLVQPVGSPLSLECTVEGTSNPNLYWYRQAAGRGLQLLFYSVGIGQISSEVPQNLSASRPQDRQFILSSKKLLLSDSGFYLCAWSAEFRANSPLHFGNGTRLTVT.

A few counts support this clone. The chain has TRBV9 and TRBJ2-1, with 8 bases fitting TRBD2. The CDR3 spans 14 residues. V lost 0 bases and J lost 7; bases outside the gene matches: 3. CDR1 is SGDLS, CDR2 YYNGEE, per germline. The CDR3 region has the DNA TGTGCCAGCAGCGTAGCGAGCGGGGGAAATGAGCAGTTCTTC. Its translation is CASSVASGGNEQFF. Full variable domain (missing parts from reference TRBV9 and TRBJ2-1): DSGVTQTPKHLITATGQRVTLRCSPRSGDLSVYWYQQSLDQGLQFLIQYYNGEERAKGNILERFSAQQFPDLHSELNLSSLELGDSALYFCASSVASGGNEQFFGPGTRLTVL.

CDR3 nucleotides: TGTGCCAGTAGTTTGGGGGCCGGTGAAGCTTTCTTT. Translated, it gives CASSLGAGEAFF. V gene TRBV19 combines with J gene TRBJ1-1; D might be TRBD1 (6 bases). V was cut by 5 bases and J by 7 bases, with 11 bases left in between. Per germline, CDR1 LNHDA and CDR2 SQIVND (reference sequence). The CDR3 has 12 amino acids.

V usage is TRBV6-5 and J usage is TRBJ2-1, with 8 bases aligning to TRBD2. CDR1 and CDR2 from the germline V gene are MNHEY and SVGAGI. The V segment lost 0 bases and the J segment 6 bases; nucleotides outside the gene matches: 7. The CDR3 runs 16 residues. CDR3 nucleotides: TGTGCCAGCAGTTACTCTCCGGGACTAGGAATCAATGAGCAGTTCTTC. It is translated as CASSYSPGLGINEQFF.

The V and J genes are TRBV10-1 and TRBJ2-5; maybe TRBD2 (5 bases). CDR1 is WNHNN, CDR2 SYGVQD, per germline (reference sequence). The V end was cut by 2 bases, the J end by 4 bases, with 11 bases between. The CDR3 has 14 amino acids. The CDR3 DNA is TGCGCCAGCAGTGAGCTTCGGGATCGAGAGACCCAGTACTTC. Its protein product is CASSELRDRETQYF.

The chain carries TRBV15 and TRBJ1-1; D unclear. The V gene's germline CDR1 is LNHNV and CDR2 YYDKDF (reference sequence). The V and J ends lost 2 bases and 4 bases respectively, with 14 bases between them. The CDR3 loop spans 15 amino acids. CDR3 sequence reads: CATSRPREGVTEAFF. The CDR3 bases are TGTGCCACCAGCAGACCGCGGGAGGGAGTCACTGAAGCTTTCTTT.

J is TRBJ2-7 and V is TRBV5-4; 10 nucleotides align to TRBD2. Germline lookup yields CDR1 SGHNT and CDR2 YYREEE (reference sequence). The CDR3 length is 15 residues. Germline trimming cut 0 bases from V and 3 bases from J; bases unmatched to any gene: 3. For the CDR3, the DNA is TGTGCCAGCAGCTTGGCTAGCGGGGGACTCTACGAGCAGTACTTC. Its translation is CASSLASGGLYEQYF.

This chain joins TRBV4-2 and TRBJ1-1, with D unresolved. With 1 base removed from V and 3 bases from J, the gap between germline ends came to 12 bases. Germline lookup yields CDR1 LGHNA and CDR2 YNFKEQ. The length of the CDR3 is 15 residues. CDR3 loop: CASSQVADSYTEAFF. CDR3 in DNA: TGTGCCAGCAGCCAAGTGGCGGATTCTTACACTGAAGCTTTCTTT.

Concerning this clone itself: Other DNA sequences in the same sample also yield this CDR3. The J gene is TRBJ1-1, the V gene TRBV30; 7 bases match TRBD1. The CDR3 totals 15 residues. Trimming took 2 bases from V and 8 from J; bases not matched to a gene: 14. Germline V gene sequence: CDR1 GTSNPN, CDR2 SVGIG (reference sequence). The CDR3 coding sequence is TGTGCCTGGAGTACAAAGACAGGGTCGAGGGCCGAAGCTTTCTTT. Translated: CAWSTKTGSRAEAFF.

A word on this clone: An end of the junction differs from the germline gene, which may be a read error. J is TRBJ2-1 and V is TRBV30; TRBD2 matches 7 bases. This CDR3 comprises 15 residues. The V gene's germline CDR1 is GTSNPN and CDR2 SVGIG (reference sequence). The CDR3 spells CAWGGRGGLYDEQFF. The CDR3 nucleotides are TGTGCCTGGGGCGGGAGAGGAGGGCTCTACGATGAGCAGTTCTTC.

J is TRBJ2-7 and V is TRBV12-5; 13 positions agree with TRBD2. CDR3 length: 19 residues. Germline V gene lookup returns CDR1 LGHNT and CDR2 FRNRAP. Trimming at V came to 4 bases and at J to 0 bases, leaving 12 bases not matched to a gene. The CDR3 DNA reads TGTGCTAGTGGTTATCATCGGACTAGCGGGAGAGCCCTCTCCTACGAGCAGTACTTC. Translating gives CASGYHRTSGRALSYEQYF.

The CDR3: CASSQASGSYNEQFF. The CDR3 DNA follows: TGTGCCAGCAGCCAAGCTAGCGGGTCCTACAATGAGCAGTTCTTC. The chain couples TRBV4-2 to TRBJ2-1; the match to TRBD2 covers 8 bases. CDR1 is LGHNA and CDR2 is YNFKEQ in the germline V gene. The length of the CDR3 is 15 residues. V trimming: 1 base; J trimming: 1 base; junction bases outside the gene matches: 0.

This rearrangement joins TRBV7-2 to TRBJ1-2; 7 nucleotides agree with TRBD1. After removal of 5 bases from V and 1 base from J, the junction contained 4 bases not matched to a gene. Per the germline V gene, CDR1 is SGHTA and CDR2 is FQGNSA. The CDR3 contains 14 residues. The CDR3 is CASSAGQFNYGYTF. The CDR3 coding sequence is TGTGCCAGCAGCGCGGGACAGTTTAACTATGGCTACACCTTC. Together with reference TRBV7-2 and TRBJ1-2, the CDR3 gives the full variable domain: GAGVSQSPSNKVTEKGKDVELRCDPISGHTALYWYRQSLGQGLEFLIYFQGNSAPDKSGLPSDRFSAERTGGSVSTLTIQRTQQEDSAVYLCASSAGQFNYGYTFGSGTRLTVV.

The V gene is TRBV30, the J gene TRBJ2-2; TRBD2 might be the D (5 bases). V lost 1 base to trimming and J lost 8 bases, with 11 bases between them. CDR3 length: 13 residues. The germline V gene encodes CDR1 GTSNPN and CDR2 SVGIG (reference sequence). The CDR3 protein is CAWSEDRLGELFF. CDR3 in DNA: TGTGCCTGGAGTGAGGACCGACTAGGGGAGCTGTTTTTT. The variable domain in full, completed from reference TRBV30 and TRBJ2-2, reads SQTIHQWPATLVQPVGSPLSLECTVEGTSNPNLYWYRQAAGRGLQLLFYSVGIGQISSEVPQNLSASRPQDRQFILSSKKLLLSDSGFYLCAWSEDRLGELFFGEGSRLTVL.

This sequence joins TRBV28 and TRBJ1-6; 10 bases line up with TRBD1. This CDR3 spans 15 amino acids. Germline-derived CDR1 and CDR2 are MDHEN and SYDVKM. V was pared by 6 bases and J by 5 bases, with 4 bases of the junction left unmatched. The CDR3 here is CASSSGTGDNSPLHF. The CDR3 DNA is TGTGCCAGCAGCTCCGGGACAGGGGATAATTCACCCCTCCACTTT.

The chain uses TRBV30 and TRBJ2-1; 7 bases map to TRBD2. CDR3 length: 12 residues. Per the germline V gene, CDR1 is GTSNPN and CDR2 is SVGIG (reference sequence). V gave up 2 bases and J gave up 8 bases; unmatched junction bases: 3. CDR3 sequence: CAWSRLADEQFF. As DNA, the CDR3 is TGTGCCTGGAGTCGGCTAGCGGATGAGCAGTTCTTC.

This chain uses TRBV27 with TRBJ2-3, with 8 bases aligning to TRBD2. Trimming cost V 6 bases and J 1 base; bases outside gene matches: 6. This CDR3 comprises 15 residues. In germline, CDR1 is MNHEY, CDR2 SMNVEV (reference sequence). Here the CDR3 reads CASSLAGRGTDTQYF. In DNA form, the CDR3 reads TGTGCCAGCAGCCTAGCGGGTCGTGGCACAGATACGCAGTATTTT.

In DNA, the CDR3 is TGTGCCTGGAGTGTTGAGGGCAGAGAAGCTTTCTTT. Encoded protein: CAWSVEGREAFF. The chain is built from TRBV30 and TRBJ1-1; D unclear. Per germline, CDR1 GTSNPN and CDR2 SVGIG (reference sequence). The CDR3 runs to 12 residues. Deletions cut 0 bases from V and 8 bases from J, with 10 bases between.

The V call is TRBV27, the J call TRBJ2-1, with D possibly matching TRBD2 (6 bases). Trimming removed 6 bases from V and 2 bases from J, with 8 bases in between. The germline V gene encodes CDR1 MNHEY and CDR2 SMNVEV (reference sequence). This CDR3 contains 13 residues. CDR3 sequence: CASRGGTYNEQFF. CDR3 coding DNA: TGTGCCAGCAGAGGCGGGACCTACAATGAGCAGTTCTTC.

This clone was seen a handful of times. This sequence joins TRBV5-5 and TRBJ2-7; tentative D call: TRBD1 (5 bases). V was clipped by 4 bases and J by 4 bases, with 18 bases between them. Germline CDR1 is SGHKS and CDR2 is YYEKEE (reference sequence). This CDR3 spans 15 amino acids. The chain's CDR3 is CASSHPDSQGYEQYF. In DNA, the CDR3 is TGTGCCAGCAGCCATCCAGACTCTCAGGGATACGAGCAGTACTTC. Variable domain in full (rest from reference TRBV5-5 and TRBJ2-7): DAGVTQSPTHLIKTRGQQVTLRCSPISGHKSVSWYQQVLGQGPQFIFQYYEKEERGRGNFPDRFSARQFPNYSSELNVNALLLGDSALYLCASSHPDSQGYEQYFGPGTRLTVT.